The rows below give T cell receptor beta chains drawn from one sample of a study of blood T cells in healthy people across ages. TCRdb itself ran the 5' RACE reads through MiXCR, one entry per CDR3 protein. Of over 700,000 distinct CDR3 sequences in the sample, 20% to 25% were seen once. Another study also made use of these data, one on T cells of mothers and their children.

Sequencing was done on a sample of blood. These receptors originate from a boy younger than 18 in good health. Each CDR3 is given with its conserved first and last residue. The D gene is left open where the match is weak. Expanded clones are given a class, and other clones once, few, many or no size at all.

>TRBJ1-1|TRBV12-3/TRBV12-4|15|TRBD1|-
TGTGCCACCGGGCCCGCAGGGGGCGGTGGCACTGAAGCTTTCTTT
CATGPAGGGGTEAFF
>TRBJ2-1|TRBV14|14|TRBD2|-
TGTGCCAGCAACCTAGCGGGTAATATAAATGAGCAGTTCTTC
CASNLAGNINEQFF
>TRBJ2-5|TRBV20-1|13|TRBD2|few
TGCAGTGCCCAAGGGGAGGGCCGGGAGACCCAGTACTTC
CSAQGEGRETQYF
>TRBJ1-4|TRBV12-3/TRBV12-4|14|-|few
TGTGCCAGCAGACTCGGACTTTGGAATGAAAAACTGTTTTTT
CASRLGLWNEKLFF
>TRBJ1-6|TRBV4-3|15|-|-
TGCGCCAGCAGCCAAGATGTGGCAACCAATTCACCCCTCCACTTT
CASSQDVATNSPLHF
>TRBJ2-2|TRBV4-2|16|TRBD2|few
TGTGCCAGCAGCCAAGAGCTAGCGGGGGACACCGGGGAGCTGTTTTTT
CASSQELAGDTGELFF
>TRBJ1-6|TRBV7-2|17|TRBD1|-
TGTGCCAGCAGCCCGTGGGACAGGGTGACAAGTAATTCACCCCTCCACTTT
CASSPWDRVTSNSPLHF
>TRBJ2-5|TRBV7-2|17|-|-
TGTGCCAGCAGCCGACAGATCGGAACAGGGGGGGGAGAGACCCAGTACTTC
CASSRQIGTGGGETQYF
>TRBJ2-7|TRBV7-3|15|-|few
TGTGCCAGCAGCCAAAATTCGGGGGCGCAAAACGAGCAGTACTTC
CASSQNSGAQNEQYF
>TRBJ2-7|TRBV5-6|14|-|-
TGTGCCAGCAGTCCAAGACAGGACCCCTACGAGCAGTACTTC
CASSPRQDPYEQYF
>TRBJ1-1|TRBV10-3|15|-|-
TGTGCCATCAGTGAAAGCGGGTCGGGGGTTCCTGAAGCTTTCTTT
CAISESGSGVPEAFF
>TRBJ2-5|TRBV7-9|13|-|-
TGTGCCAGCAGCTTACAGGAATTCGCGACCCAGTACTTC
CASSLQEFATQYF
>TRBJ2-5|TRBV7-9|19|TRBD2|-
TGTGCCAGCAGCTTACTGGTGCGGGGGGGCCTGGGAATCGGGGAGACCCAGTACTTC
CASSLLVRGGLGIGETQYF
>TRBJ2-5|TRBV27|10|-|-
TGTGCCGCAGGGATGCTTGAGCAGTACTTC
CAAGMLEQYF
>TRBJ1-4|TRBV15|14|-|few
TGTGCCACCAGCGCCGACCTAGGGGAGGAAAAACTGTTTTTT
CATSADLGEEKLFF
>TRBJ2-5|TRBV5-1|15|-|few
TGCGCCAGCAGCTTGGACGGTACGGGAGCAGAGACCCAGTACTTC
CASSLDGTGAETQYF
>TRBJ2-3|TRBV5-1|15|-|few
TGCGCCAGCAGCTTGGAGGGCAGGGCCACAGATACGCAGTATTTT
CASSLEGRATDTQYF
>TRBJ2-1|TRBV3-1|11|-|many
TGTGCCAGCAGCACTTACAATGAGCAGTTCTTC
CASSTYNEQFF
>TRBJ1-2|TRBV15|13|-|-
TGTGCCACCAGCAGAGATCAGCCGGGTGGCTACACCTTC
CATSRDQPGGYTF
>TRBJ2-1|TRBV12-3/TRBV12-4|12|-|many
TGTGCCAGCAGCGGGGTCCACAATGAGCAGTTCTTC
CASSGVHNEQFF
>TRBJ1-1|TRBV27|13|-|-
TGTGCCAGCAGGGACGTGTTCGGCACTGAAGCTTTCTTT
CASRDVFGTEAFF
>TRBJ1-4|TRBV28|15|-|few
TGTGCCAGCAGTGCCCCGGGCCGAGATAATGAAAAACTGTTTTTT
CASSAPGRDNEKLFF
>TRBJ2-7|TRBV29-1|13|-|-
TGCAGCGTTGTAGGTCCTCGTTCTTACGAGCAGTGCTTC
CSVVGPRSYEQCF
>TRBJ1-4|TRBV7-2|13|-|-
TGTGCCAGCAGCTTAAGTCCAAGTGAAAAACTGTTTTTT
CASSLSPSEKLFF
>TRBJ2-5|TRBV29-1|11|-|few
TGCAGCGTTGAAGTTGCGGGGACCCAGTACTTC
CSVEVAGTQYF
>TRBJ2-5|TRBV18|13|TRBD1|-
TGTGCCAGCTCATCGAGGACAGGGGAGGACCAGTACTTC
CASSSRTGEDQYF
>TRBJ2-3|TRBV7-9|14|TRBD2|-
TGTGCCAGCACCTCGGGGGGTTCGTCAGATACGCAGTATTTT
CASTSGGSSDTQYF
>TRBJ2-5|TRBV6-5|13|-|many
TGTGCCAGCAGTTACGGCCCTCAAGAGACCCAGTACTTC
CASSYGPQETQYF
>TRBJ2-2|TRBV10-3|16|TRBD1|few
TGTGCCATCAGTGATCCCGGGACAGGAAACACCGGGGAGCTGTTTTTT
CAISDPGTGNTGELFF
>TRBJ2-7|TRBV27|11|-|many
TGTGCCAGCAGTTCAGGGTACGAGCAGTACTTC
CASSSGYEQYF
>TRBJ2-1|TRBV10-3|11|-|few
TGTGCCATCAGCGCGGTCGATGAGCAGTTCTTC
CAISAVDEQFF
>TRBJ2-2|TRBV6-1|18|-|-
TGTGCCAGCAGTGAAGTAAGGCAAGGGACGGGGCTTACCGGGGAGCTGTTTTTT
CASSEVRQGTGLTGELFF
>TRBJ2-1|TRBV7-8|17|TRBD1|-
TGTGCCAGCAGCCCCCTGGTTGCGGGACAGGTCTACAATGAGCAGTTCTTC
CASSPLVAGQVYNEQFF
>TRBJ1-5|TRBV12-3/TRBV12-4|15|-|-
TGTGCCAGCAGTCCCGGGACCCCTAGCAATCAGCCCCAGCATTTT
CASSPGTPSNQPQHF
>TRBJ2-7|TRBV4-1|14|-|few
TGCGCCAGCAGCAACCGGGACGGCACCTACGAGCAGTACTTC
CASSNRDGTYEQYF
>TRBJ2-3|TRBV5-1|16|-|few
TGCGCCAGCAGCTTGGCGGTAGCGGATAGCACAGATACGCAGTATTTT
CASSLAVADSTDTQYF
>TRBJ1-4|TRBV6-5|15|-|few
TGTGCCAGCAGTTACGCCGGGACATCTAATGAAAAACTGTTTTTT
CASSYAGTSNEKLFF
>TRBJ2-5|TRBV29-1|12|TRBD2|-
TGCAGCGTTGCGGGACTACAAGAGACCCAGTACTTC
CSVAGLQETQYF
>TRBJ1-2|TRBV5-5|13|TRBD1|-
TGTGCCAGCAGCTTTAATCGACAGGGGGGCTACACCTTC
CASSFNRQGGYTF
>TRBJ2-5|TRBV20-1|14|-|few
TGCAGTGCTAGTCCTGCAGGTCTCTGGGAGACCCAGTACTTC
CSASPAGLWETQYF
>TRBJ2-1|TRBV7-9|15|TRBD2|few
TGTGCCAGCAGTCATACTAGCGGTAGCTACAATGAGCAGTTCTTC
CASSHTSGSYNEQFF
>TRBJ2-1|TRBV12-3/TRBV12-4|16|-|-
TGTGCCAGCAGCCCCTTGGGTGAAAGCTCCTACAATGAGCAGTTCTTC
CASSPLGESSYNEQFF
>TRBJ2-1|TRBV29-1|13|-|-
TGCAGCGTCCTGGGGCTAGAGCACAATGAGCAGTTCTTC
CSVLGLEHNEQFF
>TRBJ2-4|TRBV3-1|16|-|-
TGTGCCAGCAGCCAAGGAGTGGGGTTAGCCAAAAACATTCAGTACTTC
CASSQGVGLAKNIQYF
>TRBJ2-7|TRBV28|14|-|many
TGTGCCAGCAGTCCGTCAGGGAGTCGCTACGAGCAGTACTTC
CASSPSGSRYEQYF
>TRBJ1-2|TRBV7-3|13|-|once
TGTGCCAGCAGCTTAGGCCCCCAGGAAGGCTACACCTTC
CASSLGPQEGYTF
>TRBJ2-7|TRBV28|14|-|few
TGTGCCAGCAGTTTATTTGACGAATCCTACGAGCAGTACTTC
CASSLFDESYEQYF
>TRBJ1-5|TRBV6-1|16|TRBD1|few
TGTGCCAGCAGTGAACAACAGGGGATTTTCAATCAGCCCCAGCATTTT
CASSEQQGIFNQPQHF
>TRBJ2-7|TRBV28|14|-|-
TGTGCCAGCACGATAGGAGTACCATCCTACGAGCAGTACTTC
CASTIGVPSYEQYF
>TRBJ2-5|TRBV7-2|16|TRBD2|-
TGTGCCAGCAGCAATACTCAACTAGCGGGAAGGGGGACCCAGTACTTC
CASSNTQLAGRGTQYF
>TRBJ2-5|TRBV5-1|15|-|-
TGCGCCAGCAGCCCTACTAGAGGTGGGCAAGAGACCCAGTACTTC
CASSPTRGGQETQYF
>TRBJ2-7|TRBV29-1|12|-|-
TGCAGCGGTCTCTTTGGGGCATACGAGCAGTACTTC
CSGLFGAYEQYF
>TRBJ2-5|TRBV29-1|12|-|many
TGCAGCGTTGCGGGCCCGGAGGGGACCCAGTACTTC
CSVAGPEGTQYF
>TRBJ2-7|TRBV4-1|14|-|-
TGCGCCAGCAGCCAATGCACATTTTCCTACGAGCAGTACTTC
CASSQCTFSYEQYF
>TRBJ2-5|TRBV25-1|14|-|few
TGTGCCAGCAGTGAATACGCTGATTGGGAGACCCAGTACTTC
CASSEYADWETQYF